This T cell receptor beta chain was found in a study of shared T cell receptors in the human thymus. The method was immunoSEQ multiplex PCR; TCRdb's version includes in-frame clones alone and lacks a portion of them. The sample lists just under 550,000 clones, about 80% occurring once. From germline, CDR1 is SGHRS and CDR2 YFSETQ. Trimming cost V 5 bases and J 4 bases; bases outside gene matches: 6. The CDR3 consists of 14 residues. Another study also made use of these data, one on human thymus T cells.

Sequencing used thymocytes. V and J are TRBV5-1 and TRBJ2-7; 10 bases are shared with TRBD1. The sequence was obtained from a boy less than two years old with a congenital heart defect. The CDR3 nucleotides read TGCGCCAGCAGTTGGGACAGGGGCCATTACGAGCAGTACTTC. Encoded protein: CASSWDRGHYEQYF.